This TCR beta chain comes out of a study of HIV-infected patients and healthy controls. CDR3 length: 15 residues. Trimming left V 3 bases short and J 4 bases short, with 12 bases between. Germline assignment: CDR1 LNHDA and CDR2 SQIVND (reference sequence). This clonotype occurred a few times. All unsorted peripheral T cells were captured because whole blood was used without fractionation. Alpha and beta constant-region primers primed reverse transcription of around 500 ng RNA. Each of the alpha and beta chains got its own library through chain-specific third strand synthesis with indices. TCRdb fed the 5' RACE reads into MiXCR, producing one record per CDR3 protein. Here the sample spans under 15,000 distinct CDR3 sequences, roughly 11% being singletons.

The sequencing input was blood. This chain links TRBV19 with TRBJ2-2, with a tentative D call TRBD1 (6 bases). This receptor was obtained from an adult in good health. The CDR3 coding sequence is TGTGCCAGTAGTATCGGCAGGGGTATCACCGGGGAGCTGTTTTTT. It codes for CASSIGRGITGELFF.